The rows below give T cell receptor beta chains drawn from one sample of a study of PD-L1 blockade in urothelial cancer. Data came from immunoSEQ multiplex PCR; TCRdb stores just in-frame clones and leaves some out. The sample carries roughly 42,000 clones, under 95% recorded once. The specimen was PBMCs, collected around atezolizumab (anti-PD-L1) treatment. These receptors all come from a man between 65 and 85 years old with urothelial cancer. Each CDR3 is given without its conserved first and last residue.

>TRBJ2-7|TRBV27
ASSRTGTVPYEQY
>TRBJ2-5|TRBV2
ASSEQQGSRETQY
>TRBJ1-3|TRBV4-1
ASSQSAAYSGNTIY
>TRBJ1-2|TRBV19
ATGQGETSYGYT
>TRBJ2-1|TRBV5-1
ASSSGAGGPNYNEQF
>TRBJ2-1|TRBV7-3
ASSSGLLQF
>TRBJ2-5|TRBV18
ASSETGGETQY
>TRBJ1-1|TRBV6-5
ASRDYMNTEAF
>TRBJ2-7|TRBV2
ASRRKGTSGTYEQY
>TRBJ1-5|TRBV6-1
ASSRQGVSNQPQH
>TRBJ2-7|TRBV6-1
ASSEGGSYPQY
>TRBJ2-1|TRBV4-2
ASSRTSGAAGEQF
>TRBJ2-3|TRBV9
ASSTIAGGGPDTQY
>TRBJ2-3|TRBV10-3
AIRRTSGAPQASTDTQY
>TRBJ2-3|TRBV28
ASSFLPRESTDTQY
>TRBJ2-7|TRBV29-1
SVETSGEHYEQY
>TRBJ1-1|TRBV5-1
ASSLVGTANTEAF
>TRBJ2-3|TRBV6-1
ASSEGSSGRVRNTQY
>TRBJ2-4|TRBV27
ASSHGTGGASKNIQY
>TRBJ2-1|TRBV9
ASSVGGTRVDEQF
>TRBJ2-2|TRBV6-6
ASAGGRTGELF
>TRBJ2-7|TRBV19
ASSIAGTIYEQY
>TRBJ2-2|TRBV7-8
ASSSTSVVGELF
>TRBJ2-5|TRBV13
ASSSRTSANRETQY
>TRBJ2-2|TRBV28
ASSFGRNTGELF
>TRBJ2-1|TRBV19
ASSPLSSAEQF
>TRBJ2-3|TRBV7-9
ASSFSGTDTQY
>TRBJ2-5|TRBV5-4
ASSLAGGPRTQY
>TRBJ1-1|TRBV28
ASHEARRNTEAF
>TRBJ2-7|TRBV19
ASSRGLAYEQY
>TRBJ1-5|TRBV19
ASSILLRKNQPQH
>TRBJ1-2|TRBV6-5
ASSWTLGGGHGYT
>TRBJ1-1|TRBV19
ASSIEGLRTEAF
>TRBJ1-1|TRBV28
ASSFTPGGSF
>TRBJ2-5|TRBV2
ASSETTPQETQY
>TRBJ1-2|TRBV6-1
ASSAWDRATGYT
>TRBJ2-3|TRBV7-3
ASSFGLAGREGDTQY
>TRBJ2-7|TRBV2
ASSEGTGGSYEQY
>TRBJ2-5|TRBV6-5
ASSYSSRGGQETQY
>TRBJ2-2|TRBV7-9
ASSLLAGVTGELF
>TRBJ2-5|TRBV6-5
ASSPFSFAQETQY
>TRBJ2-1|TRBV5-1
ASSLAGLAEPWTSYNEQF
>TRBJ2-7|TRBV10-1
ASSEGGGGRGYEQY
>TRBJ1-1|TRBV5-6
ASSYGQNEAF
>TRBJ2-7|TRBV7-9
ASREIGSGEQY
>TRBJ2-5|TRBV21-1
ASSKRCVRAEETQY
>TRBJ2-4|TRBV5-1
ASTQWGPGLAGEENIQY
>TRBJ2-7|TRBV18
ASSVETGSYEQY
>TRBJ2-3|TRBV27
ASSLLAISTDTQY